The 14 T cell receptor beta chains below were found in one sample sequenced in a study of T cells in Graves' hyperthyroidism and ophthalmopathy. Amplification yielded TCR beta CDR3 regions, with RNA transcripts as the source. Researchers ran a first-round RT-PCR on the TCR CDR3 using the HTBI primer set. One entry per CDR3 protein, called by TCRdb with MiXCR from the multiplex PCR reads. The data contain 300,000 to 350,000 distinct CDR3 sequences, about a sixth of them singletons. Sequenced material: blood. The receptors were gathered from a middle-aged woman with Graves' ophthalmopathy.

Ten or more counts support this clonotype. V and J are TRBV12-3 or TRBV12-4 and TRBJ1-1, with D unclear. V shed 7 bases and J shed 2 bases, with 8 bases lying between them. CDR3 length equals 12 residues. The CDR3 DNA is TGTGCCAGCAACTCACTCAACACTGAAGCTTTCTTT. Residues: CASNSLNTEAFF.

In its sample, this clonotype was seen many times. The genes are TRBV6-1 and TRBJ2-7; D unresolved. This CDR3 is 13 amino acids long. Per the germline V gene, CDR1 is MNHNS and CDR2 is SASEGT. Trimming removed 3 bases at V and 1 base at J, with 7 bases between. The CDR3 is CASSDVGSYEQYF. The CDR3 nucleotides read TGTGCCAGCAGTGACGTCGGATCCTACGAGCAGTACTTC.

The sample holds many counts of this clonotype. The chain combines TRBV2 with TRBJ2-7, with TRBD1 matching 10 bases. This CDR3 is built from 15 residues. Germline-derived CDR1 and CDR2 are SNHLY and FYNNEI. V was clipped by 3 bases and J by 5 bases; unmatched bases: 7. CDR3 DNA sequence: TGTGCCAGCAGTGACCCGGGACAGGGGTCGCACGAGCAGTACTTC. Protein: CASSDPGQGSHEQYF.

This rearrangement joins TRBV12-3 or TRBV12-4 to TRBJ2-7; D call uncertain. The CDR3 has 14 residues. The V gene lost 7 bases and the J gene lost 4 bases, with 17 bases spanning the gap. CDR3 sequence (DNA): TGTGCCAGCACCCCCCCACAGACACAGTACGAGCAGTACTTC. The encoded protein is CASTPPQTQYEQYF.

The chain is built from TRBV6-2 or TRBV6-3 and TRBJ2-7, with 7 bases aligning to TRBD1. Trimming cost V 5 bases and J 8 bases; bases outside gene matches: 15. Per germline, CDR1 MNHEY and CDR2 SVGEGT. CDR3 length equals 15 residues. CDR3 in DNA: TGTGCCAGCAGTGGAGATCGGGACAGCGATTTGCAGCAGTACTTC. It codes for CASSGDRDSDLQQYF.

This clonotype has at least ten counts. The rearrangement joins TRBV7-9 to TRBJ2-7, with 11 bases identical to TRBD2. V trimming: 1 base; J trimming: 0 bases; junction bases outside the gene matches: 5. The CDR3 runs to 17 residues. Per germline, CDR1 SEHNR and CDR2 FQNEAQ (reference sequence). This CDR3 is CASSLVRLAGGSYEQYF. CDR3 in DNA: TGTGCCAGCAGCTTAGTCAGGCTAGCGGGAGGCTCCTACGAGCAGTACTTC.

This clonotype was picked up many times. This rearrangement joins TRBV12-3 or TRBV12-4 to TRBJ2-2, with 11 nucleotides matching TRBD2. J was trimmed by 3 bases and V by 1 base; bases with no gene match: 4. The CDR3 is 17 amino acids. CDR3 nucleotide sequence: TGTGCCAGCAGTTTAGGTTTGGGACTAGCGGACACCGGGGAGCTGTTTTTT. It encodes CASSLGLGLADTGELFF.

This clonotype came up many times. The rearrangement uses TRBV20-1 and TRBJ1-1; D unclear. The CDR3 extends over 11 amino acids. The V gene lost 8 bases and the J gene lost 1 base, with 8 bases spanning the gap. Germline CDR1 is DFQATT and CDR2 is SNEGSKA (reference sequence). Written as DNA, the CDR3 is TGCAGTATCACAGCGAACACTGAAGCTTTCTTT. Protein sequence: CSITANTEAFF.

This clonotype was recorded at least ten times. The rearrangement joins TRBV18 to TRBJ2-7, with TRBD1 identical over 9 bases. The CDR3 length is 13 residues. Germline lookup yields CDR1 KGHSH and CDR2 LQKENI. V was pared by 3 bases and J by 5 bases, with 2 bases of the junction left unmatched. The CDR3 here is CASSPGQGNEQYF. Written as DNA, the CDR3 is TGTGCCAGCTCACCGGGACAGGGCAACGAGCAGTACTTC.

CDR3: CASSESELNTEAFF. For the CDR3, the DNA is TGTGCCAGCAGTGAATCGGAGTTGAACACTGAAGCTTTCTTT. The chain carries TRBV6-1 and TRBJ1-1; D remains unclear. Trimming took off 2 bases at V and 0 bases at J, with 7 bases between the two ends. CDR1 MNHNS and CDR2 SASEGT come from the germline V gene. This CDR3 comprises 14 residues.

This clonotype was recorded many times. The chain combines TRBV11-2 with TRBJ2-5; 7 bases agree with TRBD2. Germline loops: CDR1 SGHAT, CDR2 FQNNGV. V dropped 5 bases and J dropped 5; count of bases not matched to a gene: 20. The CDR3 runs to 18 residues. The CDR3: CASSPPKAGSLRVETQYF. The CDR3 nucleotides are TGTGCCAGCAGCCCCCCTAAAGCGGGATCCCTGAGAGTGGAGACCCAGTACTTC.

This clonotype showed up many times. This sequence joins TRBV11-2 and TRBJ2-7; the D gene is possibly TRBD2 (6 bases). V shed 0 bases and J shed 6 bases, with 15 bases lying between them. Germline V gives CDR1 SGHAT, CDR2 FQNNGV. The CDR3 covers 15 residues. CDR3 sequence: CASSLDWPGVSEQYF. The CDR3 DNA reads TGTGCCAGCAGCTTAGATTGGCCGGGAGTTAGCGAGCAGTACTTC.

The chain uses TRBV2 and TRBJ2-4; 8 nucleotides agree with TRBD1. V lost 6 bases to trimming and J lost 6 bases; unmatched junction nucleotides: 13. CDR1 SNHLY and CDR2 FYNNEI come from the germline V gene. The length of the CDR3 is 16 residues. CDR3 region: CASSPTGAVGLNIQYF. For the CDR3, the DNA is TGTGCCAGCAGCCCGACAGGGGCCGTGGGCCTAAACATTCAGTACTTC. Supplemented by reference TRBV2 and TRBJ2-4, the full variable domain reads EPEVTQTPSHQVTQMGQEVILRCVPISNHLYFYWYRQILGQKVEFLVSFYNNEISEKSEIFDDQFSVERPDGSNFTLKIRSTKLEDSAMYFCASSPTGAVGLNIQYFGAGTRLSVL.

This clonotype occurred many times. J is TRBJ2-2 and V is TRBV28, with TRBD2 as a possible D gene (6 bases). The CDR3 length is 14 residues. Between the trimmed V and J ends, which lost 6 bases and 3 bases, there was a span of 11 bases. Looked up from germline, CDR1 is MDHEN and CDR2 is SYDVKM. This chain's CDR3 is CASRGLYYTGELFF. The DNA for the CDR3 is TGTGCCAGCAGGGGACTCTACTACACCGGGGAGCTGTTTTTT.